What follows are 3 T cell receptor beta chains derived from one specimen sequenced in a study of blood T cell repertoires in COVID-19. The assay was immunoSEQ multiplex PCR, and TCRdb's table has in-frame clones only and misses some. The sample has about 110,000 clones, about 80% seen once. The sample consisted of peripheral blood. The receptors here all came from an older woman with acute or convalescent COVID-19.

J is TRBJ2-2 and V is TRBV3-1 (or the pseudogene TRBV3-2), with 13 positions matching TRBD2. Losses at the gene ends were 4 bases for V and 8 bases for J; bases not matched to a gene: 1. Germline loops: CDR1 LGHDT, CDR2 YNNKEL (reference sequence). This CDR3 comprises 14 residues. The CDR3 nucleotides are TGTGCCAGCAGCCTGACTAGCGGGAGGGGGGAGCTGTTTTTT. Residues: CASSLTSGRGELFF.

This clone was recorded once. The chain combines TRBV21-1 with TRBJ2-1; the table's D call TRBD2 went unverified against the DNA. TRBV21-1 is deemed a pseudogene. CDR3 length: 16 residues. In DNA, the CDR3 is TGTGCCAGCAGCAAAATTGGAGCTAGCGGCTACAATGAGCAGTTCTTC. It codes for CASSKIGASGYNEQFF.

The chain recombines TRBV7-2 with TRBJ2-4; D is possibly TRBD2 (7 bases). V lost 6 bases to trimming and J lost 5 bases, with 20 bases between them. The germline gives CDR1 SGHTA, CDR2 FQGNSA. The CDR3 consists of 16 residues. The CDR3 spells CASSPNRGGLENIQYF. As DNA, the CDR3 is TGTGCCAGCAGTCCTAATAGGGGGGGGCTGGAAAACATTCAGTACTTC.